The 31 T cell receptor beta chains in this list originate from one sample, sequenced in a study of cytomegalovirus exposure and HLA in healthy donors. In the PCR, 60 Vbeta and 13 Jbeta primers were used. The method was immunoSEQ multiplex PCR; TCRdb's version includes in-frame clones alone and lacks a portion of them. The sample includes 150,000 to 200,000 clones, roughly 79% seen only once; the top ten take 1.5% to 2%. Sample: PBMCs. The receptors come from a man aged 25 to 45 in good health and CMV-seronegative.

The CDR3 loop is CASSIVGFTEAFF. Written as DNA, the CDR3 is TGTGCCAGTAGTATAGTGGGCTTCACTGAAGCTTTCTTT. J is TRBJ1-1 and V is TRBV19; D gene ambiguous. Trimming removed 1 base at V and 4 bases at J, with 7 bases between. The CDR3 extends over 13 amino acids. CDR1 and CDR2 (germline): LNHDA, SQIVND (reference sequence).

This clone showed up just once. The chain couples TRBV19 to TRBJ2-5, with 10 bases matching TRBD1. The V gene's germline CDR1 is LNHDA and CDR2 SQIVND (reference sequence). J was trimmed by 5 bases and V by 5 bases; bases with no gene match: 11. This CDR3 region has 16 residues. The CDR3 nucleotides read TGTGCCAGTAGTGTTCGGCTGACAGGGGGCTGGGAGACCCAGTACTTC. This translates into CASSVRLTGGWETQYF.

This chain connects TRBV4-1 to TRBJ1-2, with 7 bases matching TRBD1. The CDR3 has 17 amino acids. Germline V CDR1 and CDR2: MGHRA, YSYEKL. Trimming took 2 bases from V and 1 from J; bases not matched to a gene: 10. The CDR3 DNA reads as TGCGCCAGCAGCCAACGACAGACAGGGCCACGTAACTATGGCTACACCTTC. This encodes CASSQRQTGPRNYGYTF.

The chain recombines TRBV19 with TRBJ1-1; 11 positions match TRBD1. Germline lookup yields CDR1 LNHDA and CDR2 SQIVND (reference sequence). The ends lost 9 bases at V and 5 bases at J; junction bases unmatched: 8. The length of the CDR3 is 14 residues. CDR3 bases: TGTGCCAGCCAAGGGACAGGGGGAAGAACTGAAGCTTTCTTT. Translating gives CASQGTGGRTEAFF.

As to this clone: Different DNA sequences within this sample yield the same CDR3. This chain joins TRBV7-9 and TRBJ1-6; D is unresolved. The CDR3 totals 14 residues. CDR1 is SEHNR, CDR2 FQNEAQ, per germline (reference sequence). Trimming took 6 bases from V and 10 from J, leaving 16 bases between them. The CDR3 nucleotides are TGTGCCAGCAGTTCGGAGGGATTGGGGTCACCCCTCCACTTT. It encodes CASSSEGLGSPLHF.

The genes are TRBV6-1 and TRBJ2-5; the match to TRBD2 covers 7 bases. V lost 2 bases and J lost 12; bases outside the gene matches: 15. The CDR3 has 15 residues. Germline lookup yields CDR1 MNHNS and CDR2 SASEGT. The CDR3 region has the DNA TGTGCCAGCAGTGAAATGATAGCTAGCGGAGGGACTGAGTACTTC. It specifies CASSEMIASGGTEYF.

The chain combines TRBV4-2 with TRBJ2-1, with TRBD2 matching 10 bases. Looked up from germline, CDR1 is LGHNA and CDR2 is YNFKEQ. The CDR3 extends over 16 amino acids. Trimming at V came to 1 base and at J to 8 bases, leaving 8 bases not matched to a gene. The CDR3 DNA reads TGTGCCAGCAGCCAAGGTCCAGCGGGAGGGGCTTATGAGCAGTTCTTC. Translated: CASSQGPAGGAYEQFF.

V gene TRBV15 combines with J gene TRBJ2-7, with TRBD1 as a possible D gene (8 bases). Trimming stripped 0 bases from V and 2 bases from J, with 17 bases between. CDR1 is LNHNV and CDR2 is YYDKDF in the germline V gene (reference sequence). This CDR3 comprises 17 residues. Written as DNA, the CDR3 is TGTGCCACCAGCAGAGACGTACAGGGGGGGACCCCCTACGAGCAGTACTTC. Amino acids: CATSRDVQGGTPYEQYF.

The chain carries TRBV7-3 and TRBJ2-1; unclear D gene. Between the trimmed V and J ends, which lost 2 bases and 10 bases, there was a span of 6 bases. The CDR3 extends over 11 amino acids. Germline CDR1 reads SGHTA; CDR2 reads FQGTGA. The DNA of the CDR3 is TGTGCCAGCAGCTTATCAGGAGAGCAGTTCTTC. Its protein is CASSLSGEQFF.

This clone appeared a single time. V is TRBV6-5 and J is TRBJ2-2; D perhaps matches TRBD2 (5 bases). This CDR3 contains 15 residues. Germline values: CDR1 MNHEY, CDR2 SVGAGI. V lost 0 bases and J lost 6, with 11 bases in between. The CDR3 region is CASSYSNSVSGELFF. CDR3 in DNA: TGTGCCAGCAGTTACTCGAATAGCGTTTCCGGGGAGCTGTTTTTT.

The CDR3 nucleotides are TGTGCCAGCAGCTTAGAAGGGAGTCAGCCCCAGCATTTT. Protein product: CASSLEGSQPQHF. The chain has TRBV7-3 and TRBJ1-5; no clear D. Trimming pared 2 bases from V and 6 bases from J, leaving 8 bases between. Germline-derived CDR1 and CDR2 are SGHTA and FQGTGA. The CDR3 is 13 amino acids.

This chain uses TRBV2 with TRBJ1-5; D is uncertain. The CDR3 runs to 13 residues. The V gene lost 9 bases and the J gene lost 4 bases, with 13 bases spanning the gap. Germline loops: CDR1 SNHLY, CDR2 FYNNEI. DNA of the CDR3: TGTGCCAGTAAGGGAGCACCTAATCAGCCCCAGCATTTT. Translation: CASKGAPNQPQHF.

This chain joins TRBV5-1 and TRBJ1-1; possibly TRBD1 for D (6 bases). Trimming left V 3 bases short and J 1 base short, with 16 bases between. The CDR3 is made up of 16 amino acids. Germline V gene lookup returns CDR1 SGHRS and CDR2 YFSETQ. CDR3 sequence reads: CASSWTGQTKNTEAFF. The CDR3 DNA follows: TGCGCCAGCAGCTGGACCGGACAGACGAAGAACACTGAAGCTTTCTTT.

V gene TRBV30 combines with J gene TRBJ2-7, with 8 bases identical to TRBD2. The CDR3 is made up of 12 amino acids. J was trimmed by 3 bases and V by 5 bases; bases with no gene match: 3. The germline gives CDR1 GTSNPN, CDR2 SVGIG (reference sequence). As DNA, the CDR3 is TGTGCCTGGGAGCGGGAGAGCTACGAGCAGTACTTC. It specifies CAWERESYEQYF. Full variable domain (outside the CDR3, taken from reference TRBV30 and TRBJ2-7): SQTIHQWPATLVQPVGSPLSLECTVEGTSNPNLYWYRQAAGRGLQLLFYSVGIGQISSEVPQNLSASRPQDRQFILSSKKLLLSDSGFYLCAWERESYEQYFGPGTRLTVT.

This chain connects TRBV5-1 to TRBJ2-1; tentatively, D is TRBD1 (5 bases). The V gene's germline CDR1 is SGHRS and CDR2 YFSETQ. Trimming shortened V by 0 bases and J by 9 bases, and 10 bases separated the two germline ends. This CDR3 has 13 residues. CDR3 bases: TGCGCCAGCAGCTTGGCAAGGGGTGGTGAGCAGTTCTTC. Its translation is CASSLARGGEQFF. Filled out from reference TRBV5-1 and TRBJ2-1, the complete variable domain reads KAGVTQTPRYLIKTRGQQVTLSCSPISGHRSVSWYQQTPGQGLQFLFEYFSETQRNKGNFPGRFSGRQFSNSRSEMNVSTLELGDSALYLCASSLARGGEQFFGPGTRLTVL.

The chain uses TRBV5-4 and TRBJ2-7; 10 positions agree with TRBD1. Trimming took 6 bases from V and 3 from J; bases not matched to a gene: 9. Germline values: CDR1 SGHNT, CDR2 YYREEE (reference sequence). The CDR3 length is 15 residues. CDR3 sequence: CASTLGTGVLYEQYF. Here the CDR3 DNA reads TGTGCCAGCACCCTAGGGACAGGGGTACTCTACGAGCAGTACTTC.

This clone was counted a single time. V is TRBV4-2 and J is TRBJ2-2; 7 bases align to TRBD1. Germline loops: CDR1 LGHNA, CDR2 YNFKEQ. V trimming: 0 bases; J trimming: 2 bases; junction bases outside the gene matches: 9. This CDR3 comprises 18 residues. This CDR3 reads CASSQDHIQGVNTGELFF. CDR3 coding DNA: TGTGCCAGCAGCCAAGATCACATTCAGGGGGTCAACACCGGGGAGCTGTTTTTT.

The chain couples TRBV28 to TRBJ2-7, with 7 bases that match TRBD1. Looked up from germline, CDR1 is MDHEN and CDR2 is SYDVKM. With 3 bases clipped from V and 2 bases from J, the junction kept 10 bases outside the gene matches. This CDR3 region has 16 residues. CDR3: CASSFLTRGRPYEQYF. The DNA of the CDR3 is TGTGCCAGCAGTTTTTTGACGAGGGGGCGCCCCTACGAGCAGTACTTC.

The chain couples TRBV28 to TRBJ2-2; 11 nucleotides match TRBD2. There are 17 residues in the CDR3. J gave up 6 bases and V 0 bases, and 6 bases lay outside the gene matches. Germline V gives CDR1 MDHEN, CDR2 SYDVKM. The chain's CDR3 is CASSLWSLAGGPGELFF. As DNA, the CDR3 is TGTGCCAGCAGTTTATGGAGCCTAGCGGGAGGCCCCGGGGAGCTGTTTTTT.

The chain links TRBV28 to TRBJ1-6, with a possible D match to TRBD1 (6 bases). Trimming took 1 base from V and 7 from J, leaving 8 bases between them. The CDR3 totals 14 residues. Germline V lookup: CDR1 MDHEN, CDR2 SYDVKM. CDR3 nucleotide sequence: TGTGCCAGCAGTTTATACAGGGAAAATTCACCCCTCCACTTT. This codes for CASSLYRENSPLHF.

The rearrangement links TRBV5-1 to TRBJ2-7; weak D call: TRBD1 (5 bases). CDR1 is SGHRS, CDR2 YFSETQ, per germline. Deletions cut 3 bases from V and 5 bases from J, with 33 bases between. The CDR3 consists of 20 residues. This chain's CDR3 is CASSSPETAVSSTRPDEQYF. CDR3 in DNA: TGCGCCAGCAGCTCGCCGGAGACAGCAGTTTCTTCCACCCGGCCAGACGAGCAGTACTTC.

The CDR3 region has the DNA TGTGCCAGCAGCTTAGGATCTAGCTCGGCAGATACGCAGTATTTT. This translates into CASSLGSSSADTQYF. This chain joins TRBV11-2 and TRBJ2-3, with TRBD2 as a possible D gene (5 bases). The germline CDR1 and CDR2 sequences are SGHAT and FQNNGV. V lost 1 base and J 4 bases, leaving 12 bases between the germline ends. The CDR3 loop spans 15 amino acids.

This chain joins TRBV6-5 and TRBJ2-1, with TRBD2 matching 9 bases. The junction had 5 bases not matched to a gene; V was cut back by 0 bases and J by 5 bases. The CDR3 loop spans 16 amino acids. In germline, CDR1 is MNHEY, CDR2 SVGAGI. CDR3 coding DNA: TGTGCCAGCAGTTACTCGAAGCTAGCGGGGAACAATGAGCAGTTCTTC. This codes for CASSYSKLAGNNEQFF.

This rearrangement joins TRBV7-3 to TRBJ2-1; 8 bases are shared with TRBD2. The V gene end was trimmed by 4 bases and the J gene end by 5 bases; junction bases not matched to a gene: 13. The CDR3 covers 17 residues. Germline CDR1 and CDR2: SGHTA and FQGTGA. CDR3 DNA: TGTGCCAGCAGCTGGGGCGTGACTGGCGGGAGGAACAATGAGCAGTTCTTC. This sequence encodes CASSWGVTGGRNNEQFF.

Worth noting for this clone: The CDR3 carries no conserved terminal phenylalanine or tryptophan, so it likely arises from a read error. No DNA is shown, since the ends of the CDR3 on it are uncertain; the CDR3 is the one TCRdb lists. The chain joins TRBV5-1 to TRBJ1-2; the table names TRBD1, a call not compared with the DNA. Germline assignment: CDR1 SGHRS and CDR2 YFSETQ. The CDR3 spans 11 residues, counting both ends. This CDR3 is CASSPGQPQPR.

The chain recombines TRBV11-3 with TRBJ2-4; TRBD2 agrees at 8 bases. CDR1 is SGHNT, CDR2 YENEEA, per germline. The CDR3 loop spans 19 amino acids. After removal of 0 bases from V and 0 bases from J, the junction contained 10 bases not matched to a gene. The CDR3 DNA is TGTGCCAGCAGCTTAGACCCGAGCCTAGCGGGTCTAGCCAAAAACATTCAGTACTTC. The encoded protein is CASSLDPSLAGLAKNIQYF.

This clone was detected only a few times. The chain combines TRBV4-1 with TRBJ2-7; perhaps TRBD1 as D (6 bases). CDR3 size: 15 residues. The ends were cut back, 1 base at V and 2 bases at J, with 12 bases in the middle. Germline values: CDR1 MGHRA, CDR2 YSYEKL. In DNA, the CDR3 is TGCGCCAGCAGCCAAGGGGACATTAGTACCTACGAGCAGTACTTC. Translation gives CASSQGDISTYEQYF.

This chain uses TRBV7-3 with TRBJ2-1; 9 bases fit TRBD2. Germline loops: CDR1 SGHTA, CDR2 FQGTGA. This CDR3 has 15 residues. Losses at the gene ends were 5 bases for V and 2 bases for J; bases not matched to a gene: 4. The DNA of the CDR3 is TGTGCCAGCAGCCCGACTAGCGGAGCCTACAATGAGCAGTTCTTC. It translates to CASSPTSGAYNEQFF. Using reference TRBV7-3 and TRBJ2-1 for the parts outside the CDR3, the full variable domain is GAGVSQTPSNKVTEKGKYVELRCDPISGHTALYWYRQSLGQGPEFLIYFQGTGAADDSGLPNDRFFAVRPEGSVSTLKIQRTERGDSAVYLCASSPTSGAYNEQFFGPGTRLTVL.

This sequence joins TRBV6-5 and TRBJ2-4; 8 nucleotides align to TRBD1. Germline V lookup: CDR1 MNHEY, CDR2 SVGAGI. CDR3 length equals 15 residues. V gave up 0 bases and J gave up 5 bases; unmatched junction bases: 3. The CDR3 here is CASSYSQGGQNIQYF. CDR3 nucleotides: TGTGCCAGCAGTTACTCACAGGGGGGTCAAAACATTCAGTACTTC.

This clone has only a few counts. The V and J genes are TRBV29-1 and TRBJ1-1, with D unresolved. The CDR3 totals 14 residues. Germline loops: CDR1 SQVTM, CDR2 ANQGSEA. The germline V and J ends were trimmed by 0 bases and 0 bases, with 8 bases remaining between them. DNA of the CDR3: TGCAGCGTTGAAGAGAGGCCGGTGAACACTGAAGCTTTCTTT. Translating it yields CSVEERPVNTEAFF.

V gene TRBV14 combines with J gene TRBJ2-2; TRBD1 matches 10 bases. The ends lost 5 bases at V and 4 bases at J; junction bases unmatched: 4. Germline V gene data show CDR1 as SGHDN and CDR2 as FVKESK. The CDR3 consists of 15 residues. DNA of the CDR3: TGTGCCAGCAGCTATGGACAGGGGGTCACCGGGGAGCTGTTTTTT. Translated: CASSYGQGVTGELFF.